This entry is about one TCR beta chain. This clonotype was picked up many times. The specificity of this receptor is unknown. No clone much larger than this one lies a single base away; base qualities are absent. These data come from a study of neurological immune-mediated disorders (dated by TCRdb to between 2018 and 2021). For context, the study as a whole: Peripheral blood TCR-beta repertoires from HTLV-I-associated myelopathy (HAM/TSP) patients, multiple sclerosis patients and healthy controls were compared by UMI-based sequencing. The cohort included 68 subjects: roughly 15 with HAM/TSP, some 35 with multiple sclerosis, and approximately 20 healthy controls. The 90 to 110 TCR-beta libraries included longitudinal samples, technical triplicates and paired sorted CD4+ and CD8+ T-cell subsets alongside PBMC samples. Overall results and qualifications from the work: The highest TCR clonal expansion was observed in HAM/TSP patients, whereas the lowest was observed in MS patients, even when compared with healthy controls. No identical CDR3 amino acid sequences were shared among expanded clones across subjects, suggesting private TCR-beta repertoires in all groups.

Reading the germline V gene (reference sequence) gives CDR1 MNHNY and CDR2 SVGAGI. CDR3 length: 13 amino acids, cysteine to phenylalanine. Only the CDR3 part of the read is kept: 39 bases, read in frame from the first base. A distance of 11 bases separates the germline ends of V and J, which lose 5 bases and 9 bases respectively. The healthy controls were volunteers from blood banks in Maryland, USA. For sorted-subset TCR libraries, some 950,000 sorted CD4+ or CD8+ T cells were used. Peripheral blood underwent Ficoll-Hypaque density gradient centrifugation to isolate PBMCs, which were then cryopreserved in liquid nitrogen. The study also sequenced paired sorted CD4+ and CD8+ subsets from healthy controls, HAM/TSP patients and MS patients. cDNA was synthesized by template-switch 5'RACE using a primer with a 10-nucleotide random unique molecular identifier that tagged each TCR transcript. Every sequencing run covered 15-18 subjects and yielded more than 160 million TCR-beta sequences. The RNeasy kit was used to extract total RNA. Using the KAPA Real-time Library Amplification kit, TCR-beta VDJ regions were amplified with primers for the TCR constant region and the 5'RACE anchor. Sample indexes and Illumina adaptors were added in a first PCR, after which library yield was increased in a second PCR. After Ampure bead purification, the roughly 650 bp TCR product was size-selected on a 2% E-gel SizeSelection system. Before pooling, libraries had their quality checked on a Bioanalyzer, their concentration measured with Qubit, and their quantity determined with the Kapa Library Quantification kit. Libraries were sequenced paired-end 2 x 150 bp on an Illumina HiSeq 2500. To increase sequence diversity, 25-30% phiX was spiked into each library pool. In the paper's pipeline: The UMI-based MiGEC pipeline processed quality-filtered reads and removed over 80% of raw TCR sequences during error correction. IMGT germline references were used for aligning VDJ genes, and each clonotype was defined as a unique CDR3 amino acid sequence together with its V-J genes. VDJtools evaluated clonal expansion, Shannon diversity and CDR3 relatedness (CalcPairwiseDistances, ClusterSamples); CLCbio workbench built phylogenetic trees. Expanded clones were defined as having at least 8 unique UMIs, based on coefficient-of-variation modelling across technical triplicates. In-frame beta chains were kept once TCRdb had trimmed the public reads at Q25 with fastp and called clones with MiXCR. Records with the same CDR3 protein are collapsed into one entry carrying the most frequent genes and DNA. The V and J calls reflect TCRdb's pipeline rather than the authors' work. The table for this sample lists about 38,000 distinct CDR3 sequences; 4% to 5.5% of them were counted only once. The ten largest clones add up to approximately 8.7% of the sample.

The V and J genes are TRBV6-6 and TRBJ1-6, with no reliable assignment of the D segment. Sequencing used CD4+ T cells from blood. This receptor was obtained from a man aged 18 to 30 in good health. The nucleotide sequence is TGTGCCAGCAGTACAAGAGTAGGTTCACCCCTCCACTTT. This encodes CASSTRVGSPLHF.